This TCR beta chain was found in a study of blood T cell repertoires in COVID-19. In the authors' methods: The authors estimated nucleated cell counts from reference gene primer amplification. Generated by immunoSEQ multiplex PCR, the TCRdb table keeps only in-frame clones and is missing some. V and J calls and clone size follow that table, whereas D and trimming were derived from the DNA. The sample yields 250,000 to 350,000 clones, around 90% seen once. The CDR3 is made up of 13 amino acids. Germline CDR1 reads LGHDT; CDR2 reads YNNKEL (reference sequence). Trimming cost V 2 bases and J 6 bases, with 10 bases left between them.

This rearrangement joins TRBV3-1 (or the pseudogene TRBV3-2) to TRBJ1-1; no clear D. This receptor was taken from a man younger than 35 with active or convalescent COVID-19. The material sequenced was peripheral blood. The CDR3 DNA is TGTGCCAGCAGCCAAACCCAAGCCTCTGAAGCTTTCTTT. It translates to CASSQTQASEAFF.